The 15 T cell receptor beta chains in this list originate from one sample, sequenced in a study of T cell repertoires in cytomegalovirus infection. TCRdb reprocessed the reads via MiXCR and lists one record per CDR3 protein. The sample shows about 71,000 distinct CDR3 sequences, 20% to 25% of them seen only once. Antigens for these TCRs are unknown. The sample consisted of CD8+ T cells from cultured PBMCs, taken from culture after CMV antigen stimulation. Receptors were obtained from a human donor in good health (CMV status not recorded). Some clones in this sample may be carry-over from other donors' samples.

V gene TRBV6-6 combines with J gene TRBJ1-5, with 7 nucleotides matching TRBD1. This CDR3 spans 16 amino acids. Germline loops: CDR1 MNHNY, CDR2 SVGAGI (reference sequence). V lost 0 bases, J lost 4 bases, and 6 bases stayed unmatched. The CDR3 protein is CASSYSTGSSNQPQHF. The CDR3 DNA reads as TGTGCCAGCAGTTACTCGACAGGGTCCTCAAATCAGCCCCAGCATTTT.

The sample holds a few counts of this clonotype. In nucleotides, the CDR3 is TGTGCCAGCAGTTTCTCGGGTGCAGATACGCAGTATTTT. Protein product: CASSFSGADTQYF. The rearrangement uses TRBV27 and TRBJ2-3; no firm D call. Germline loops: CDR1 MNHEY, CDR2 SMNVEV (reference sequence). The CDR3 sequence is 13 residues long. V lost 3 bases to trimming and J lost 4 bases, with 8 bases between them.

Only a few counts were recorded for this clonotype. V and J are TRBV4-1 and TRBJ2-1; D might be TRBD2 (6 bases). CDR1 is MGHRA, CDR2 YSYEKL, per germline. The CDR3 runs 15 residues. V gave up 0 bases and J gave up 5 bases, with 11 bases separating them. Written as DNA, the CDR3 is TGCGCCAGCAGCCAAGATCGGGGGAAACACAATGAGCAGTTCTTC. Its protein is CASSQDRGKHNEQFF.

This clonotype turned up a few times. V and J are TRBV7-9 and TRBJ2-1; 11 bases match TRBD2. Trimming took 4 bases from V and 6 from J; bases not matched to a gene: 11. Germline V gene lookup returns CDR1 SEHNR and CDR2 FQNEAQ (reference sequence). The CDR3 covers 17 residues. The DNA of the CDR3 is TGTGCCAGCAGCTCCCCCCTAGCGGGGGGCGATCCCAATGAGCAGTTCTTC. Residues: CASSSPLAGGDPNEQFF. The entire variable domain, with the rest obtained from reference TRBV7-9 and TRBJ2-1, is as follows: DTGVSQNPRHKITKRGQNVTFRCDPISEHNRLYWYRQTLGQGPEFLTYFQNEAQLEKSRLLSDRFSAERPKGSFSTLEIQRTEQGDSAMYLCASSSPLAGGDPNEQFFGPGTRLTVL.

The CDR3 region is CASSVDRGRRDGYTF. CDR3 sequence (DNA): TGTGCCAGCAGTGTAGATCGGGGGAGGAGGGATGGCTACACCTTC. V usage is TRBV7-9 and J usage is TRBJ1-2; D is perhaps TRBD1 (5 bases). Germline CDR1 SEHNR, CDR2 FQNEAQ (reference sequence). The CDR3 is made up of 15 amino acids. The V and J ends lost 6 bases and 6 bases respectively, with 20 bases between them.

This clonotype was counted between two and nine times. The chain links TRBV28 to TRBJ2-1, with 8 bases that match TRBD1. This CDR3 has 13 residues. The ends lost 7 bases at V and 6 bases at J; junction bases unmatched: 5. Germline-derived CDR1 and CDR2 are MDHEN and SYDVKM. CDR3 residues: CASTRTGINEQFF. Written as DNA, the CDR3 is TGTGCCAGCACCAGGACAGGGATCAATGAGCAGTTCTTC. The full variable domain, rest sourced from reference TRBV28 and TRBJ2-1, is DVKVTQSSRYLVKRTGEKVFLECVQDMDHENMFWYRQDPGLGLRLIYFSYDVKMKEKGDIPEGYSVSREKKERFSLILESASTNQTSMYLCASTRTGINEQFFGPGTRLTVL.

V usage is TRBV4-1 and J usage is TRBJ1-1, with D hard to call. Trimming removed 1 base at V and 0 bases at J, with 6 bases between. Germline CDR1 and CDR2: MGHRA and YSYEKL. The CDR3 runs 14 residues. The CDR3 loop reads CASSQGVLNTEAFF. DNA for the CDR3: TGCGCCAGCAGCCAAGGGGTTTTGAACACTGAAGCTTTCTTT.

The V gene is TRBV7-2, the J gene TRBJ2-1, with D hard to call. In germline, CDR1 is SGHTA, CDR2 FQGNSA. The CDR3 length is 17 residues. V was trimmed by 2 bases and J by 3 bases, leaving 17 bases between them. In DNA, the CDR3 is TGTGCCAGCAGCTTACCCCCAGGCGACTCTTTCTACAATGAGCAGTTCTTC. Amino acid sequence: CASSLPPGDSFYNEQFF.

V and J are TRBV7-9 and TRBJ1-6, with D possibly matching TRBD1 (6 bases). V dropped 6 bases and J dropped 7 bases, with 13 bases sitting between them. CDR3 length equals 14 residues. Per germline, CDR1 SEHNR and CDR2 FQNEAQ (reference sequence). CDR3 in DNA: TGTGCCAGCAGGCCTGGGGGGGGCAATTCACCCCTCCACTTT. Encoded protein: CASRPGGGNSPLHF.

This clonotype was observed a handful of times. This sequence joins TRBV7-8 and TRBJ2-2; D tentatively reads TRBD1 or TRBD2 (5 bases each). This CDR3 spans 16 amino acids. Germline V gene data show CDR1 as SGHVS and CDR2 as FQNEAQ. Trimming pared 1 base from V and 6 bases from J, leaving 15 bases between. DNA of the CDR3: TGTGCCAGCAGCTTAGTTCCGGGACCTCCGGCCGGGGAGCTGTTTTTT. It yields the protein CASSLVPGPPAGELFF.

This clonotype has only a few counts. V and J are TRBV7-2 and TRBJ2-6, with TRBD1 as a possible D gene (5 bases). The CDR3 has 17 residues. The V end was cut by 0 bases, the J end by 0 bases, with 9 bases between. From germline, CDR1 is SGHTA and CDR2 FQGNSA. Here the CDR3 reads CASSLAGVPSGANVLTF. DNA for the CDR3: TGTGCCAGCAGCTTAGCAGGGGTCCCCTCTGGGGCCAACGTCCTGACTTTC.

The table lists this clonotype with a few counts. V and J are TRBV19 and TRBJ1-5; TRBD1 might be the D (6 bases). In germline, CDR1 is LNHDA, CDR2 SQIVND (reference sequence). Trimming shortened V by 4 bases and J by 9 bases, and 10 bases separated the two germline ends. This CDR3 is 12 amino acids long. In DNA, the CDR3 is TGTGCCAGTAGTACACCGACAGGGCCCCAGCATTTT. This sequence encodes CASSTPTGPQHF.

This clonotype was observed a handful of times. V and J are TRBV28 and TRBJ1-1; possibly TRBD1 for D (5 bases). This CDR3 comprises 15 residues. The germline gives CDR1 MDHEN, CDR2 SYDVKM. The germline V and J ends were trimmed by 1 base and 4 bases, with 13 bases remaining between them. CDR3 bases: TGTGCCAGCAGTTTATTAGGGGAGGTTGGCACTGAAGCTTTCTTT. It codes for CASSLLGEVGTEAFF.

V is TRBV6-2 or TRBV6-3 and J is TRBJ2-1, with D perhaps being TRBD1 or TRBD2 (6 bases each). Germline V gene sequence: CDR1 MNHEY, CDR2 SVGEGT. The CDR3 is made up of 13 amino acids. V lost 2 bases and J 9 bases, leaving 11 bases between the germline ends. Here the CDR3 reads CASSYGGLVEQFF. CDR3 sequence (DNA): TGTGCCAGCAGTTACGGGGGGCTGGTTGAGCAGTTCTTC.

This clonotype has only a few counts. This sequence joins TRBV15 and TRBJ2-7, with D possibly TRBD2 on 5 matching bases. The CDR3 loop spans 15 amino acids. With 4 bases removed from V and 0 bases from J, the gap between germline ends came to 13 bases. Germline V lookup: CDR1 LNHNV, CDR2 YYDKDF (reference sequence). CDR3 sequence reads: CATSTTRRGSYEQYF. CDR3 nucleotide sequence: TGTGCCACCAGCACGACCCGACGGGGCTCCTACGAGCAGTACTTC.